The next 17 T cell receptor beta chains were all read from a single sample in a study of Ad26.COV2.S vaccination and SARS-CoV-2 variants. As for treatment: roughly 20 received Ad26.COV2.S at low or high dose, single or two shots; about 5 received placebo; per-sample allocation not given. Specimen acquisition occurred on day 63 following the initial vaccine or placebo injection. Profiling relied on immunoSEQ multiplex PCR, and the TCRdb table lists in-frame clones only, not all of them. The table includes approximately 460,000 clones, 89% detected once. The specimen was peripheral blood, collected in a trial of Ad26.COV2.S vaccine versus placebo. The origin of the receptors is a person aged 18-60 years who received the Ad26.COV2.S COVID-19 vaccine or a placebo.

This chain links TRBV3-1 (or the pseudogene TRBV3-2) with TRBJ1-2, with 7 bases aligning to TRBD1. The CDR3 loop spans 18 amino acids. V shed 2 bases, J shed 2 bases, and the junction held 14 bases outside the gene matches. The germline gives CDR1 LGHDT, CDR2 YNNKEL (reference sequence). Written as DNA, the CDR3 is TGTGCCAGCAGCCAAAAAGGGAGGACAGGACGGCACAACTATGGCTACACCTTC. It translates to CASSQKGRTGRHNYGYTF.

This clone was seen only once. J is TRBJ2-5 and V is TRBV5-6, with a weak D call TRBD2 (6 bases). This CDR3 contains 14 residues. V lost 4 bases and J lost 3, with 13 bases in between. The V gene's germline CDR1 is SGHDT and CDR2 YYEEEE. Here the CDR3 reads CASSPSTSEETQYF. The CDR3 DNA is TGTGCCAGCAGCCCGTCGACTAGTGAAGAGACCCAGTACTTC.

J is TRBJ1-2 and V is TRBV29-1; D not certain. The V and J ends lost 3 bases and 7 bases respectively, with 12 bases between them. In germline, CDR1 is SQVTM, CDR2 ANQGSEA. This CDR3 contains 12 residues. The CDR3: CSVDVSVGGYTF. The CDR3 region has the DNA TGCAGCGTTGACGTTTCGGTTGGTGGCTACACCTTC.

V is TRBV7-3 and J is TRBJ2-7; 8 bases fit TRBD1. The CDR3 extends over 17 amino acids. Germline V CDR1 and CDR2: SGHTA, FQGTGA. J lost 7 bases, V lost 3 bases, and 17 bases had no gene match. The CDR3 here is CASSFPKKRQGWREQYF. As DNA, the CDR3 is TGTGCCAGCAGCTTCCCAAAGAAAAGACAGGGGTGGAGGGAGCAGTACTTC.

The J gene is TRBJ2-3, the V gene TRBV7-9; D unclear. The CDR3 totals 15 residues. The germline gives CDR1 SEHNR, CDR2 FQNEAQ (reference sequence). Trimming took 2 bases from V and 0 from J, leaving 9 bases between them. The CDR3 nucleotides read TGTGCCAGCAGCTTACGCGATACTAGCACAGATACGCAGTATTTT. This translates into CASSLRDTSTDTQYF. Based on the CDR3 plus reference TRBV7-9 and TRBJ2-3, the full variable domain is DTGVSQNPRHKITKRGQNVTFRCDPISEHNRLYWYRQTLGQGPEFLTYFQNEAQLEKSRLLSDRFSAERPKGSFSTLEIQRTEQGDSAMYLCASSLRDTSTDTQYFGPGTRLTVL.

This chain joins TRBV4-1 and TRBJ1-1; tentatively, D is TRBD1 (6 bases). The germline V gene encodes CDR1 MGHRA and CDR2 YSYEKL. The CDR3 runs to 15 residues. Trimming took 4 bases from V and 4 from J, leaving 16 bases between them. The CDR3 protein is CASSLRTAQGTEAFF. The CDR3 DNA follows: TGCGCCAGCAGCCTCAGGACAGCCCAGGGCACTGAAGCTTTCTTT.

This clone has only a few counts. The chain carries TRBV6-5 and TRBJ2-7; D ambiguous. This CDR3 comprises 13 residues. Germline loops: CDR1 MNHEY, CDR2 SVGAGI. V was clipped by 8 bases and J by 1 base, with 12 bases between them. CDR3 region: CASGVHSSYEQYF. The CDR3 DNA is TGTGCCAGCGGGGTTCACTCTTCCTACGAGCAGTACTTC.

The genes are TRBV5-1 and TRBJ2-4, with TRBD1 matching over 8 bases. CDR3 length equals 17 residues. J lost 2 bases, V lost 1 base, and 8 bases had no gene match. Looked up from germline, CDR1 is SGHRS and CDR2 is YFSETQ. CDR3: CASSLFGQGVPKNIQYF. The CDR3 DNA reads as TGCGCCAGCAGCTTGTTCGGACAGGGTGTACCCAAAAACATTCAGTACTTC.

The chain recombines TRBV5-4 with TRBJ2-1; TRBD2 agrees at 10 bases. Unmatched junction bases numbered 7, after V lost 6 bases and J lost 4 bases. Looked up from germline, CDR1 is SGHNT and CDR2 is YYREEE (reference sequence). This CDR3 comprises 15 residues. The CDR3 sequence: CASKSLAGAYNEQFF. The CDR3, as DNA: TGTGCCAGCAAATCTCTAGCGGGAGCTTACAATGAGCAGTTCTTC.

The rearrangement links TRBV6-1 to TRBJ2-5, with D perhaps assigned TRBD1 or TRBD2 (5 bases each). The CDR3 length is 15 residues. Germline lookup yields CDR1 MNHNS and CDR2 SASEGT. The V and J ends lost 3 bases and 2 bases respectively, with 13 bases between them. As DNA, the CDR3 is TGTGCCAGCAGTGAGGCAGGGTGGGGGCAAGAGACCCAGTACTTC. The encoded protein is CASSEAGWGQETQYF.

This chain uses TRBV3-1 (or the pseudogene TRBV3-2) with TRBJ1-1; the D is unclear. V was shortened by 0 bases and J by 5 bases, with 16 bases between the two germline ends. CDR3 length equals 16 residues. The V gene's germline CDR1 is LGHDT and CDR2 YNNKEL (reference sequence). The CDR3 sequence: CASSQETDPGWTEAFF. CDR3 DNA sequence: TGTGCCAGCAGCCAAGAAACAGACCCCGGGTGGACTGAAGCTTTCTTT.

For the CDR3, the DNA is TGTGCCAGCAGCGGAGGATGGTATGGCTACACCTTC. It yields the protein CASSGGWYGYTF. The chain couples TRBV9 to TRBJ1-2; D uncertain. Between the trimmed V and J ends, which lost 3 bases and 5 bases, there was a span of 8 bases. Germline V CDR1 and CDR2: SGDLS, YYNGEE. The CDR3 length is 12 residues.

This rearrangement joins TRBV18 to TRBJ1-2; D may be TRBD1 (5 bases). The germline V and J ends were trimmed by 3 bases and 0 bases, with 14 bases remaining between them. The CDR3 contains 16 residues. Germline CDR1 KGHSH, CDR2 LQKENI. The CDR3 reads CASSPTGDGANYGYTF. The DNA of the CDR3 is TGTGCCAGCTCACCTACCGGGGACGGAGCTAACTATGGCTACACCTTC.

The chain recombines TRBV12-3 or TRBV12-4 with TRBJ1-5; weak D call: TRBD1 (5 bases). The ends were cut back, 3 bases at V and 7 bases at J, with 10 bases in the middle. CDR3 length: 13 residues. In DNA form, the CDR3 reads TGTGCCAGCAGTTTGGGGCCTGGGCAGCCCCAGCATTTT. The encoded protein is CASSLGPGQPQHF.

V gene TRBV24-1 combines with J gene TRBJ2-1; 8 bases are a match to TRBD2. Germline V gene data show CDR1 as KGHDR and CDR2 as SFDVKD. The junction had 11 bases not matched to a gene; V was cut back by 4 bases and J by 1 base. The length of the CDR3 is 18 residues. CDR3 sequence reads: CATSDRREAPTSYNEQFF. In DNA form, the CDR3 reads TGTGCCACCAGTGACAGGCGGGAGGCCCCAACATCCTACAATGAGCAGTTCTTC.

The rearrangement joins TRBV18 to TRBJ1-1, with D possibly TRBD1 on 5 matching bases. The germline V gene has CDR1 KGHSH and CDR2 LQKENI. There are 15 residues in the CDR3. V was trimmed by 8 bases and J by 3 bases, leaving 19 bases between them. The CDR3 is CASTSTGPSYTEAFF. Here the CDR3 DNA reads TGTGCCAGCACCTCCACGGGGCCATCCTACACTGAAGCTTTCTTT.

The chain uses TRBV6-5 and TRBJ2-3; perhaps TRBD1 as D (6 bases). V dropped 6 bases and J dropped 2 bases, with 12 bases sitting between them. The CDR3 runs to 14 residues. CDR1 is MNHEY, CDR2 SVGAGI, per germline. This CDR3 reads CASRVQGSTDTQYF. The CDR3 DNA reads TGTGCCAGCAGGGTACAGGGCTCCACAGATACGCAGTATTTT.